This paragraph covers one T cell receptor beta chain sequence. The sample is drawn from a study of PD-L1 blockade in urothelial cancer. In the study overall: Male sex and bladder-origin urothelial cancer characterized about 85% of the 29 patients. Investigators checked blood 3 weeks (second dose) and 6 weeks after treatment start. Median T cell yield from blood was over 120,000.

V shed 5 bases and J shed 6 bases, with 13 bases lying between them. The CDR3 extends over 12 amino acids. Germline V gene lookup returns CDR1 SQVTM and CDR2 ANQGSEA. Patients presented with locally advanced or metastatic urothelial carcinoma. Clones were sequenced by immunoSEQ multiplex PCR, and TCRdb holds only the in-frame ones, with some missing. Of around 26,000 clones in the sample, 75% to 90% were seen once. V gene TRBV29-1 combines with J gene TRBJ1-1; possibly TRBD1 for D (5 bases). Source: PBMCs, taken around atezolizumab (anti-PD-L1) treatment. The source of this sequence is a man aged 55 to 69 with urothelial cancer. The DNA of the CDR3 is TGCAGCGTTAAACGGGGGACTGCTGAAGCTTTCTTT. As protein: CSVKRGTAEAFF.